These 3 T cell receptor beta chains came from one sample sequenced in a study of T cells after yellow fever vaccination. Via MiXCR, TCRdb re-called the 5' RACE reads, giving one row per CDR3 protein. The sample has hundreds of thousands of distinct CDR3 sequences, roughly 20% seen once. The sample in question was PBMCs, obtained before the yellow fever booster vaccination. These receptors were collected from a man aged 18-30 years who received the YFV17D yellow fever vaccine.

This clonotype occurred a few times. The rearrangement links TRBV27 to TRBJ2-5, with TRBD2 as a possible D gene (6 bases). Germline-derived CDR1 and CDR2 are MNHEY and SMNVEV (reference sequence). The CDR3 has 13 residues. Trimming removed 5 bases from V and 3 bases from J, with 10 bases in between. CDR3 DNA sequence: TGTGCCAGCAGTATGACTAGGAAAGAGACCCAGTACTTC. Its protein product is CASSMTRKETQYF.

V usage is TRBV2 and J usage is TRBJ2-5; 9 nucleotides align to TRBD1. Germline CDR1 SNHLY, CDR2 FYNNEI. With V trimmed by 8 bases and J by 5 bases, 9 bases remained unmatched. The CDR3 covers 14 residues. CDR3 in DNA: TGTGCCAGCCTAAGGAACAGGGGGCCCGAGACCCAGTACTTC. Translating it yields CASLRNRGPETQYF.

The chain carries TRBV18 and TRBJ2-3, with TRBD2 matching over 8 bases. CDR3 length: 15 amino acids. The V gene end was trimmed by 6 bases and the J gene end by 4 bases; junction bases not matched to a gene: 9. Germline V gives CDR1 KGHSH, CDR2 LQKENI. The CDR3 spells CASSGGLGGADTQYF. In DNA form, the CDR3 reads TGTGCCAGCTCTGGGGGACTAGGAGGCGCAGATACGCAGTATTTT.